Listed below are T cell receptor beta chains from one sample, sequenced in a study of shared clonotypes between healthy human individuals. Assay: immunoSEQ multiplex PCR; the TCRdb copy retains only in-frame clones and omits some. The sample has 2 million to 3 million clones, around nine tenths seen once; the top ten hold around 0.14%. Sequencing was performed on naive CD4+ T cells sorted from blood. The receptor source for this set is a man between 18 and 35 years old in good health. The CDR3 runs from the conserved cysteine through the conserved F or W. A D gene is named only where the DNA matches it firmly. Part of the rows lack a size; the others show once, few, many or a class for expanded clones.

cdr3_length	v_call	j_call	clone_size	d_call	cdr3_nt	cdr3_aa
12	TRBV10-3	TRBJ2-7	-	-	TGTGCCATCATTGACTACGGGGGCGAGCAGTACTTC	CAIIDYGGEQYF
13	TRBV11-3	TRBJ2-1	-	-	TGTGCCAGCAGCTTAAACTACCTGAATGAGCAGTTCTTC	CASSLNYLNEQFF
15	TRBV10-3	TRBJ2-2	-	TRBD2	TGTGCCGCCCTGGCGACTAGCGGGAGAACCGGGGAGCTGTTTTTT	CAALATSGRTGELFF
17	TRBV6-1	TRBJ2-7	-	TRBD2	TGTGCCAGCAGTGCCGGGACTAGTCTAACAGGCGACTACGAGCAGTACTTC	CASSAGTSLTGDYEQYF
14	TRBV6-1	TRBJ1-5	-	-	TGTGCCAGCTTAGAAACCCTCCGGGGGCAGCCCCAGCATTTT	CASLETLRGQPQHF
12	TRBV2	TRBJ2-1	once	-	TGTGCCAGCAGTGGGGTCTTTTTTTCGCAGTTCTTC	CASSGVFFSQFF
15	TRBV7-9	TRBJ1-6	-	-	TGTGCCAGCAGCTTAGGTACAATCGATAATTCACCCCTCCACTTT	CASSLGTIDNSPLHF
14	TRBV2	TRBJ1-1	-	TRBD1	TGTGCCAGCAGTTACACAGGGGTAGGTACTGAAGCTTTCTTT	CASSYTGVGTEAFF
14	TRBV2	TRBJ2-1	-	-	TGTGCCAGCAGTGAGGACTCACGCTACAATGAGCAGTTCTTC	CASSEDSRYNEQFF
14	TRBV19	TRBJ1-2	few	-	TGTGCCAGTAGTTCCGCCAGGGCTAACTATGGCTACACCTTC	CASSSARANYGYTF
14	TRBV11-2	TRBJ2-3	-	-	TGTGCCAGCAGCTTAGTTGGAACCACAGATACGCAGTATTTT	CASSLVGTTDTQYF
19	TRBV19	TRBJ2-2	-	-	TGTGCCAGTTGTTCCCCCGTCGGGAGTTGGGGGTCGAACACCGGGGAGCTGTTTTTT	CASCSPVGSWGSNTGELFF
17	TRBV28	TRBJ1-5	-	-	TGTGCCAGCAGTACCCTCGGGGTCTGGTATAGCAATCAGCCCCAGCATTTT	CASSTLGVWYSNQPQHF
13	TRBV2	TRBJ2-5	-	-	TGTGCCAGCAGCGGGGACACACAAGAGACCCAGTACTTC	CASSGDTQETQYF
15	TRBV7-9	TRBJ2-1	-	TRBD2	TGTGCCAGCAGCCCGGTAGCGGGAGACTACAATGAGCAGTTCTTC	CASSPVAGDYNEQFF
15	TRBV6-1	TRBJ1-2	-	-	TGTGCCAGCAGTGAAGTAACCTCGGTTAACTATGGCTACACCTTC	CASSEVTSVNYGYTF
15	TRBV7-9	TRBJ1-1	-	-	TGTGCCAGCAGCTTTAGCGGGCAGTTGAACACTGAAGCTTTCTTT	CASSFSGQLNTEAFF
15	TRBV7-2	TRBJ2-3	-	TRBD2	TGTGCCAGCAGTACTAGCGGGAGGGCCGGAGATACGCAGTATTTT	CASSTSGRAGDTQYF
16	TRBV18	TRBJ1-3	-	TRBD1	TGTGCCAGCTCACTTACAGGGGGCCCCTCTGGAAACACCATATATTTT	CASSLTGGPSGNTIYF
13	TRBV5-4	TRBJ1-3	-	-	TGTGCCAGCAGCGGGGAGGGAAGAAACACCATATATTTT	CASSGEGRNTIYF
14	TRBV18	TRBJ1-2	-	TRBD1	TGTGCCAGCTCTCCTACAGGGGTGCCGGAAGGCTACACCTTC	CASSPTGVPEGYTF
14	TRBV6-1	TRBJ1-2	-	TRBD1	TGTGCCAGCAGCCAACAGGGGGCGGCCTATGGCTACACCTTC	CASSQQGAAYGYTF
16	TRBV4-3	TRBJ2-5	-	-	TGCGCCAGCAGCGCTCAGGGGCCCCCCTCCTTAGGGACCCAGTACTTC	CASSAQGPPSLGTQYF
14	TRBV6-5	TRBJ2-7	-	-	TGTGCCAGCAGTTACTCTCAGGGGTCCTACGAGCAGTACTTC	CASSYSQGSYEQYF
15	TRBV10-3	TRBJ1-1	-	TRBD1	TGTGCCATCAGTGAGTCCAAGGGGGCCGGGACTGAAGCTTTCTTT	CAISESKGAGTEAFF
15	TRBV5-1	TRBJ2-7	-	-	TGCGCCAGCAGAACGGGGACATCTAGCTCCTACGAGCAGTACTTC	CASRTGTSSSYEQYF
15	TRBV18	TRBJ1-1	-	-	TGTGCCAGCTCACCACCGGGGTCCCGGCTCACTGAAGCTTTCTTT	CASSPPGSRLTEAFF
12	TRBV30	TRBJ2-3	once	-	TGTGCCTTGGACGGGGGCACAGATACGCAGTATTTT	CALDGGTDTQYF
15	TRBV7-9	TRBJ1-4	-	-	TGTGCCAGCAGCTTTGGGACCCTTCAAAATGAAAAACTGTTTTTT	CASSFGTLQNEKLFF
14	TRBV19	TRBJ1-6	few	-	TGTGCCAGTAGTATAGGGACAGTCAATTCACCCCTCCACTTT	CASSIGTVNSPLHF
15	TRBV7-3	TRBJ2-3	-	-	TGTGCCAGCAGCTTAAACTCCTGGGGGACAGATACGCAGTATTTT	CASSLNSWGTDTQYF
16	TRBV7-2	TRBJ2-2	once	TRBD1	TGTGCCAGCAGCTACCCGGGACAGGGATTATCGGGGGAGCTGTTTTTT	CASSYPGQGLSGELFF
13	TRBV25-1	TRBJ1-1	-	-	TGTGCCAGCAGTGAAGAGAGGTCAGCTGAAGCTTTCTTT	CASSEERSAEAFF
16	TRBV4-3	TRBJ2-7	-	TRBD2	TGCGCCAGCAGCCAAGACGAGAGTAGCGGGAGGTACGAGCAGTACTTC	CASSQDESSGRYEQYF
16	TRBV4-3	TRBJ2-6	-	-	TGCGCCAGCAGCCAAGTTCGGGGGTCCGGGGCCAACGTCCTGACTTTC	CASSQVRGSGANVLTF
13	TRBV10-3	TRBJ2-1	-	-	TGTGCCACCCGGGACCAGGATGACAATGAGCAGTTCTTC	CATRDQDDNEQFF
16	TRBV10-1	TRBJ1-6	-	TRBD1	TGCGCCAGCAGTGAGCCGAAGACAGGGGCACGGTCACCCCTCCACTTT	CASSEPKTGARSPLHF
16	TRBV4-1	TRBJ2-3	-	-	TGCGCCAGCAGCCAAGATAAGTGGGGCGAGAAAGATACGCAGTATTTT	CASSQDKWGEKDTQYF
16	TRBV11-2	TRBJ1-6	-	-	TGTGCCAGCAGCCCGAGGACGGCGACCTATAATTCACCCCTCCACTTT	CASSPRTATYNSPLHF
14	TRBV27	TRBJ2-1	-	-	TGTGCCAGTACAAGAGGGGGGTGGGACAATGAGCAGTTCTTC	CASTRGGWDNEQFF
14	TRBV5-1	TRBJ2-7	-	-	TGCGCCAGCAGCTTGGATACAGGCCCCTACGAGCAGTACTTC	CASSLDTGPYEQYF
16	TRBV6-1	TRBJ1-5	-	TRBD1	TGTGCCAGCAGTGAAACGCATGTGACAGGGAATCAGCCCCAGCATTTT	CASSETHVTGNQPQHF
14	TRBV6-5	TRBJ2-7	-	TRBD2	TGTGCCAGCAGCTCGGGACTAGCGGGCCTCGAGCAGTACTTC	CASSSGLAGLEQYF
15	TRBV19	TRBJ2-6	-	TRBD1	TGTGCCAGTAGTCCATCGGGACAGGGGGCCAACGTCCTGACTTTC	CASSPSGQGANVLTF
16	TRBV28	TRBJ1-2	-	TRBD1	TGTGCCAGCGGTTGGACAGGGGTTGTTAATGACTATGGCTACACCTTC	CASGWTGVVNDYGYTF
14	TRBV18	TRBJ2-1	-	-	TGTGCCAGCTCACAGAGTACTTCCTACAATGAGCAGTTCTTC	CASSQSTSYNEQFF
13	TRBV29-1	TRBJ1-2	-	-	TGCAGCGCGTTACACGGGATTAACTATGGCTACACCTTC	CSALHGINYGYTF
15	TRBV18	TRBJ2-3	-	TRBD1	TGTGCCAGCTCATTACAGGGGGCTAGCACAGATACGCAGTATTTT	CASSLQGASTDTQYF
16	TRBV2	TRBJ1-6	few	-	TGTGCCAGCAGTGAAGGGGGGTACTCCTATAATTCACCCCTCCACTTT	CASSEGGYSYNSPLHF
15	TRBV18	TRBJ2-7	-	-	TGTGCCAGCTCACCAGTAACAGGCCAAGGCTACGAGCAGTACTTC	CASSPVTGQGYEQYF
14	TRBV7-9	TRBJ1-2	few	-	TGTGCCAGCAGCTCCACAGGGATCATGGGCGGCTACACCTTC	CASSSTGIMGGYTF
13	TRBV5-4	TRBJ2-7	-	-	TGTGCCAGCAGCCCCGGAGCCTCCTACGAGCAGTACTTC	CASSPGASYEQYF
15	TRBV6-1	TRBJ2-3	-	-	TGTGCCAGCAGTGAACGGGGTAGGGAGACAGATACGCAGTATTTT	CASSERGRETDTQYF
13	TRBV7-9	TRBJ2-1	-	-	TGTGCCAGCAGCTTAGTATCGCGCAATGAGCAGTTCTTC	CASSLVSRNEQFF
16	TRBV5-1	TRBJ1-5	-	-	TGCGCCAGCAGCTTGGTACCAACGGGCTCGGGACGGCCCCAGCATTTT	CASSLVPTGSGRPQHF